The clone carrying this T cell receptor (beta chain) was seen a few times. The antigen is not known. The data are from a study of response to subunit inactivated influenza vaccine. Study observations and caveats: It was suggested by the authors that few new T cells are recruited by each seasonal influenza vaccination.

The CDR3 totals 14 residues. The germline V gene encodes CDR1 DFQATT and CDR2 SNEGSKA (reference sequence). The V end was cut by 4 bases, the J end by 6 bases, with 13 bases between. Each CDR3 protein is one row after TCRdb ran MiXCR on the RT-PCR reads. The data show fewer than 400,000 distinct CDR3 sequences, with roughly 22% seen just once and about 9.4% held by the top ten. This sequence was found in a man aged 50 to 69 who received an inactivated influenza vaccine. The J gene is TRBJ1-6, the V gene TRBV20-1; the D is unclear. Sequencing used PBMCs from blood, obtained approximately 20 months after vaccination. The CDR3 region has the DNA TGCAGTGCTAAACGCTCAAGGGTTAATTCACCCCTCCACTTT. Translated, it gives CSAKRSRVNSPLHF.